A single sample gave rise to the 27 T cell receptor beta chains below, sequenced in a study of cytomegalovirus exposure and HLA in healthy donors (dated by TCRdb to about 2017). The library relied on the immunoSEQ multiplex PCR assay. A mixture of 60 forward primers for TCR Vbeta segments and 13 reverse primers for TCR Jbeta segments was used in the multiplex PCR. TCRdb retrieved this table from immuneACCESS and kept in-frame rearrangements only. Not all clones are present; in checked studies, unresolved V genes account for under half, and no reason is known for the remainder. Recorded for this sample are about 73,000 clones; roughly 70% of them occurred a single time. Of the sample, 9.5% to 15% is held by the ten largest clones. The sample consisted of PBMCs. The source of these receptors is a man between 65 and 79 years old in good health and CMV-seronegative.

The chain has TRBV27 and TRBJ1-6; D possibly corresponds to TRBD1 (5 bases). Per the germline V gene, CDR1 is MNHEY and CDR2 is SMNVEV (reference sequence). The CDR3 length is 17 residues. The V and J ends lost 6 bases and 10 bases respectively, with 25 bases between them. CDR3 coding DNA: TGTGCCAGCAGCCTGTCACAAGGGGCCCCCTATACGTCACCCCTCCACTTT. It codes for CASSLSQGAPYTSPLHF.

This clone was detected only a few times. The chain uses TRBV20-1 and TRBJ1-1; 8 bases match TRBD1. V lost 6 bases to trimming and J lost 11 bases; unmatched junction nucleotides: 8. Germline V gene sequence: CDR1 DFQATT, CDR2 SNEGSKA (reference sequence). CDR3 length: 11 residues. DNA for the CDR3: TGCAGTGCACCGGACAGGGTGACGGCTTTCTTT. Translating gives CSAPDRVTAFF.

To note about this clone: Mismatch with germline at one junction end may stem from a read error. V is TRBV10-3 and J is TRBJ1-5; 7 nucleotides agree with TRBD1. Germline V gene lookup returns CDR1 ENHRY and CDR2 SYGVKD. The CDR3 runs to 15 residues. The chain's CDR3 is CATSESKGAGQPQHF. The DNA for the CDR3 is TGTGCCACCAGTGAGTCAAAGGGGGCTGGTCAGCCCCAGCATTTT.

This chain connects TRBV19 to TRBJ2-5; 11 positions agree with TRBD2. The CDR3 is 14 amino acids. The trim removed 5 bases at V and 9 bases at J, leaving 8 bases unmatched. Germline values: CDR1 LNHDA, CDR2 SQIVND (reference sequence). For the CDR3, the DNA is TGTGCCAGTAGTTTGGCTAGCGGGGGGACGGCCCAGTACTTC. This sequence encodes CASSLASGGTAQYF.

This clone is medium-sized in the sample. The V call is TRBV7-6, the J call TRBJ1-5, with a tentative D call TRBD1 (5 bases). The CDR3 contains 13 residues. The germline V and J ends were trimmed by 5 bases and 6 bases, with 11 bases remaining between them. The germline V gene encodes CDR1 SGHVS and CDR2 FNYEAQ. CDR3 amino acids: CASSAHQGQPQHF. DNA of the CDR3: TGTGCCAGCAGCGCACATCAGGGTCAGCCCCAGCATTTT.

The chain is built from TRBV7-2 and TRBJ1-4, with TRBD1 identical over 9 bases. The CDR3 runs to 17 residues. Germline lookup yields CDR1 SGHTA and CDR2 FQGNSA. The trim removed 5 bases at V and 7 bases at J, leaving 14 bases unmatched. CDR3 sequence reads: CASSRGLPGTGLEKLFF. The CDR3 DNA is TGTGCCAGCAGCCGAGGGTTGCCCGGGACAGGGCTTGAAAAACTGTTTTTT. The complete variable domain, with remaining parts taken from reference TRBV7-2 and TRBJ1-4, reads GAGVSQSPSNKVTEKGKDVELRCDPISGHTALYWYRQSLGQGLEFLIYFQGNSAPDKSGLPSDRFSAERTGGSVSTLTIQRTQQEDSAVYLCASSRGLPGTGLEKLFFGSGTQLSVL.

There are a few counts of this clone. The chain recombines TRBV5-1 with TRBJ1-1; D is uncertain. The CDR3 has 13 amino acids. Trimming took 2 bases from V and 1 from J, leaving 6 bases between them. CDR1 and CDR2 (germline): SGHRS, YFSETQ. CDR3 sequence (DNA): TGCGCCAGCAGCTTCGAGCGGAACACTGAAGCTTTCTTT. Amino acids: CASSFERNTEAFF.

The chain employs TRBV7-9 and TRBJ2-7, with 9 bases aligning to TRBD1. V lost 5 bases and J lost 6; bases outside the gene matches: 5. This CDR3 has 13 amino acids. The germline CDR1 and CDR2 sequences are SEHNR and FQNEAQ (reference sequence). CDR3 nucleotide sequence: TGTGCCAGCAGCCAGGACAGGGGTTGCGAGCAGTACTTC. The encoded protein is CASSQDRGCEQYF.

As DNA, the CDR3 is TGTGCCAGCAGCTCCCGGACAGGGAGCTACGAGCAGTACTTC. Translating gives CASSSRTGSYEQYF. The chain is built from TRBV7-8 and TRBJ2-5, with TRBD1 matching 8 bases. The tail of the sequence fits TRBJ2-7 better, so the J call may be wrong. The CDR3 length is 14 residues. CDR1 is SGHVS, CDR2 FQNEAQ, per germline.

The sample holds one count of this clone. This chain connects TRBV10-1 to TRBJ1-4; D not resolved. Trimming stripped 6 bases from V and 1 base from J, with 9 bases between. Germline-derived CDR1 and CDR2 are WNHNN and SYGVQD (reference sequence). The CDR3 has 14 residues. The CDR3 sequence is CASRQHLTNEKLFF. CDR3 DNA: TGCGCCAGCAGACAACACCTAACTAATGAAAAACTGTTTTTT.

This sequence joins TRBV7-2 and TRBJ1-3, with a possible D match to TRBD1 (6 bases). CDR1 SGHTA and CDR2 FQGNSA come from the germline V gene. The CDR3 has 16 residues. V gave up 3 bases and J gave up 4 bases, with 16 bases separating them. The CDR3 DNA follows: TGTGCCAGCAGCTTGGTTGGGGGGGGCGCGGGAAACACCATATATTTT. Translation gives CASSLVGGGAGNTIYF. The entire variable domain, with the rest obtained from reference TRBV7-2 and TRBJ1-3, is as follows: GAGVSQSPSNKVTEKGKDVELRCDPISGHTALYWYRQSLGQGLEFLIYFQGNSAPDKSGLPSDRFSAERTGGSVSTLTIQRTQQEDSAVYLCASSLVGGGAGNTIYFGEGSWLTVV.

The V and J genes are TRBV27 and TRBJ2-5; D perhaps matches TRBD2 (5 bases). The better agreement between TRBJ2-7 and the DNA end casts doubt on the J call. The CDR3 runs 15 residues. The V gene's germline CDR1 is MNHEY and CDR2 SMNVEV (reference sequence). The CDR3 bases are TGTGCCAGCAGTACACCCTTAGGGAGCACCTACGAGCAGTACTTC. Protein: CASSTPLGSTYEQYF.

This clone showed up just a few times. CDR3 nucleotides: TGTGCCAGCAGTGGTAGCGTAGAGACCCAGTACTTC. As protein: CASSGSVETQYF. The rearrangement links TRBV6-6 to TRBJ2-5; D is possibly TRBD2 (5 bases). CDR3 length equals 12 residues. V was cut by 5 bases and J by 4 bases, with 8 bases left in between. The V gene's germline CDR1 is MNHNY and CDR2 SVGAGI (reference sequence).

The chain couples TRBV5-4 to TRBJ1-2; maybe TRBD1 (5 bases). The CDR3 runs to 17 residues. Germline V CDR1 and CDR2: SGHNT, YYREEE (reference sequence). The germline V and J ends were trimmed by 4 bases and 1 base, with 20 bases remaining between them. The CDR3 DNA is TGTGCCAGCAGCCCGGGGGTCGGCAGGGCGGGTAACTATGGCTACACCTTC. Protein product: CASSPGVGRAGNYGYTF.

The rearrangement joins TRBV2 to TRBJ2-3, with D possibly matching TRBD2 (5 bases). CDR1 and CDR2 from the germline V gene are SNHLY and FYNNEI. The CDR3 totals 12 residues. V dropped 6 bases and J dropped 3 bases, with 7 bases sitting between them. CDR3 sequence: CASSGLTDTQYF. In DNA, the CDR3 is TGTGCCAGCAGCGGACTGACAGATACGCAGTATTTT.

The V gene is TRBV4-1, the J gene TRBJ2-3; D remains ambiguous. V lost 4 bases to trimming and J lost 0 bases, with 14 bases between them. This CDR3 spans 16 amino acids. Germline values: CDR1 MGHRA, CDR2 YSYEKL. The CDR3 DNA follows: TGCGCCAGCAGCCTAATAGACTCTCCTAGCACAGATACGCAGTATTTT. It is translated as CASSLIDSPSTDTQYF.

The chain carries TRBV7-9 and TRBJ2-7, with 11 bases fitting TRBD1. The length of the CDR3 is 14 residues. V gave up 6 bases and J gave up 2 bases; unmatched junction bases: 3. Germline values: CDR1 SEHNR, CDR2 FQNEAQ (reference sequence). The CDR3 coding sequence is TGTGCCAGCAGTAAGGGACAGGGGGCCTACGAGCAGTACTTC. Protein product: CASSKGQGAYEQYF.

The count of this clone is one. V and J are TRBV7-9 and TRBJ2-1; 9 positions match TRBD2. Germline CDR1 is SEHNR and CDR2 is FQNEAQ (reference sequence). This CDR3 comprises 16 residues. Germline trimming cut 2 bases from V and 10 bases from J; bases unmatched to any gene: 12. The CDR3 sequence: CASSLSGGGVTDEQFF. Here the CDR3 DNA reads TGTGCCAGCAGCTTATCGGGCGGGGGGGTCACGGACGAGCAGTTCTTC.

This clone was counted once. The chain carries TRBV27 and TRBJ2-5; TRBD2 is a possible D gene (5 bases). Germline CDR1 MNHEY, CDR2 SMNVEV (reference sequence). The CDR3 is 13 amino acids. Trimming stripped 8 bases from V and 5 bases from J, with 15 bases between. DNA for the CDR3: TGTGCCAGCTCGCCGGGGTCGCGGGAGACCCAGTACTTC. This codes for CASSPGSRETQYF.

This clone was seen repeatedly, ten times or more. The rearrangement uses TRBV29-1 and TRBJ2-2; D might be TRBD2 (5 bases). Germline CDR1 SQVTM, CDR2 ANQGSEA. This CDR3 spans 16 amino acids. Deletions cut 1 base from V and 3 bases from J, with 15 bases between. The CDR3 loop is CSVEGFGSAYTGELFF. CDR3 nucleotides: TGCAGCGTTGAAGGGTTTGGTAGCGCTTACACCGGGGAGCTGTTTTTT.

The chain is built from TRBV5-1 and TRBJ1-5; D not resolved. V was pared by 0 bases and J by 1 base, with 5 bases between. CDR3 length: 14 amino acids. CDR1 SGHRS and CDR2 YFSETQ come from the germline V gene. The CDR3 sequence: CASSLGHSNQPQHF. CDR3 DNA sequence: TGCGCCAGCAGCTTGGGACACAGCAATCAGCCCCAGCATTTT.

The chain has TRBV7-2 and TRBJ2-5; D unresolved. CDR3 length equals 11 residues. The V gene's germline CDR1 is SGHTA and CDR2 FQGNSA. V dropped 8 bases and J dropped 5 bases, with 9 bases sitting between them. In DNA, the CDR3 is TGTGCCAGCGGCTACGGGGAGACCCAGTACTTC. The encoded protein is CASGYGETQYF.

This chain links TRBV5-6 with TRBJ2-3, with D perhaps TRBD1 (6 bases). Germline assignment: CDR1 SGHDT and CDR2 YYEEEE. This CDR3 comprises 13 residues. Trimming stripped 3 bases from V and 11 bases from J, with 16 bases between. The CDR3 nucleotides are TGTGCCAGCAGCTCTCAGGGGCCGCCTTTGCAGTATTTT. Amino acid sequence: CASSSQGPPLQYF.

This clone has more than one count but fewer than ten. The chain carries TRBV4-1 and TRBJ1-5; no definite D call. Germline V gene sequence: CDR1 MGHRA, CDR2 YSYEKL. This CDR3 is built from 13 residues. Trimming pared 0 bases from V and 8 bases from J, leaving 8 bases between. This chain's CDR3 is CASSQDSPEPQHF. The CDR3 DNA reads TGCGCCAGCAGCCAAGATAGCCCGGAGCCCCAGCATTTT.

This chain uses TRBV27 with TRBJ1-5; maybe TRBD1 (5 bases). The V end was cut by 5 bases, the J end by 3 bases, with 17 bases between. This CDR3 spans 16 amino acids. Per germline, CDR1 MNHEY and CDR2 SMNVEV (reference sequence). The CDR3 DNA reads as TGTGCCAGCAGTCCCATCGATTGGGGCCACAATCAGCCCCAGCATTTT. Translated, it gives CASSPIDWGHNQPQHF.

The V call is TRBV7-2, the J call TRBJ2-2; 14 nucleotides align to TRBD2. The CDR3 contains 15 residues. Germline values: CDR1 SGHTA, CDR2 FQGNSA. The J segment lost 6 bases and the V segment lost 4 bases, leaving 1 base of the junction unmatched. The CDR3 region has the DNA TGTGCCAGCAGCTCGGGACTAGCGGGAGCCGGGGAGCTGTTTTTT. It encodes CASSSGLAGAGELFF.

This chain uses TRBV7-8 with TRBJ1-4; D is uncertain. The V end lost 5 bases, the J end lost 5 bases, and 12 bases lay between the germline ends. This CDR3 is built from 14 residues. Germline lookup yields CDR1 SGHVS and CDR2 FQNEAQ. CDR3 sequence: CASSPPGANEKLFF. The DNA for the CDR3 is TGTGCCAGCAGCCCCCCAGGTGCCAATGAAAAACTGTTTTTT.